The source of this T cell receptor (beta chain) is a study of blood T cell repertoires in COVID-19. At the level of the study: PBMCs, B-cell-depleted T cells, or T cells were the source of the cDNA or gDNA that made up the material.

Germline lookup yields CDR1 LGHNA and CDR2 YNFKEQ. This CDR3 region has 18 residues. V lost 4 bases and J lost 2; bases outside the gene matches: 9. The data were produced by immunoSEQ multiplex PCR, yet TCRdb's version contains in-frame clones alone and is incomplete. The table includes around 260,000 clones, about nine tenths detected once. The sequencing sample was made of peripheral blood. The V and J genes are TRBV4-2 and TRBJ2-7; TRBD2 matches 15 bases. The receptor was derived from a man aged 55-75 years who had recovered from COVID-19. CDR3 DNA: TGTGCCAGCAGCCCCTTGTCCGGGACTAGCGGGGGGACCTACGAGCAGTACTTC. Its translation is CASSPLSGTSGGTYEQYF.